This entry lists 24 T cell receptor beta chains sequenced from one sample in a study of regulatory T cells in long-lasting Graves disease. HTBI primers from iRepertoire and Arm-PCR of CDR3 regions yielded the TCR beta libraries. MiXCR, applied by TCRdb to the multiplex PCR reads, yields one record per CDR3 protein. This table holds about 400,000 distinct CDR3 sequences, around 16% found once. Time point described: newly diagnosed GD, antithyroid drugs for less than 3 months. PBMC-extracted RNA yielded the TCR library. These data were likewise used in another study, on T cells in Graves' hyperthyroidism and ophthalmopathy.

Here the sequenced sample was peripheral blood mononuclear cells (PBMCs), taken at new diagnosis, from a patient treated with antithyroid drugs. The receptors here all came from a young woman with Graves disease.

The rearrangement links TRBV29-1 to TRBJ1-2; a weak D match, TRBD1 (5 bases). Germline V gene sequence: CDR1 SQVTM, CDR2 ANQGSEA. The CDR3 totals 12 residues. Trimming left V 5 bases short and J 4 bases short, with 11 bases between. DNA for the CDR3: TGCAGCGTTCCAGGGAAGGCCTATGGCTACACCTTC. Protein product: CSVPGKAYGYTF.

The sample holds many counts of this clonotype. The chain is built from TRBV20-1 and TRBJ1-5, with 7 bases fitting TRBD1. The germline CDR1 and CDR2 sequences are DFQATT and SNEGSKA (reference sequence). CDR3 length: 16 residues. V shed 1 base, J shed 5 bases, and the junction held 11 bases outside the gene matches. The CDR3 nucleotides are TGCAGTGCTAGAGGGATCAAGGGGGCACACGATCAGCCCCAGCATTTT. As protein: CSARGIKGAHDQPQHF.

This clonotype was counted only a few times. The rearrangement joins TRBV4-1 to TRBJ1-6, with TRBD1 matching 9 bases. The CDR3 extends over 15 amino acids. CDR1 MGHRA and CDR2 YSYEKL come from the germline V gene. After removal of 4 bases from V and 7 bases from J, the junction contained 5 bases not matched to a gene. The CDR3 sequence is CASSLQQGANSPLHF. The CDR3 bases are TGCGCCAGCAGCCTGCAACAGGGGGCCAATTCACCCCTCCACTTT.

The CDR3 DNA reads TGTGCCAGCAGTCGATTAGGACAGGGAAATTCACCCCTCCACTTT. It translates to CASSRLGQGNSPLHF. This chain joins TRBV28 and TRBJ1-6; TRBD1 aligns across 8 bases. The CDR3 spans 15 residues. With 5 bases clipped from V and 7 bases from J, the junction kept 7 bases outside the gene matches. The V gene's germline CDR1 is MDHEN and CDR2 SYDVKM.

This clonotype was seen ten or more times. This chain joins TRBV2 and TRBJ1-2; the D gene is possibly TRBD1 (5 bases). The germline V gene encodes CDR1 SNHLY and CDR2 FYNNEI. There are 13 residues in the CDR3. V lost 4 bases and J 4 bases, leaving 10 bases between the germline ends. The CDR3 is CASSGDVVYGYTF. The CDR3 region has the DNA TGTGCCAGCAGTGGGGACGTGGTCTATGGCTACACCTTC.

This clonotype was counted at least ten times. The chain joins TRBV6-2 or TRBV6-3 to TRBJ2-2, with unresolved D. Germline V CDR1 and CDR2: MNHEY, SVGEGT. The CDR3 is 14 amino acids. The V end lost 4 bases, the J end lost 1 base, and 7 bases lay between the germline ends. CDR3 residues: CASSSPRNTGELFF. In DNA, the CDR3 is TGTGCCAGCAGTTCCCCTCGGAACACCGGGGAGCTGTTTTTT.

A few counts support this clonotype. A read error may be the cause here, since a much bigger clone is one base away. The chain recombines TRBV2 with TRBJ1-1, with 7 nucleotides matching TRBD1. Looked up from germline, CDR1 is SNHLY and CDR2 is FYNNEI. This CDR3 is 14 amino acids long. J lost 3 bases, V lost 6 bases, and 7 bases had no gene match. The CDR3 DNA is TGTGCCAGCAGGGAACAGGGGAGTTACACTGAAGCTTTCTTT. It is translated as CASREQGSYTEAFF.

This clonotype was seen repeatedly, ten times or more. The CDR3 DNA reads TGTGCCAGCAGTCATGGGACTAGCGGGAGTGGGGCAGATACGCAGTATTTT. Translated, it gives CASSHGTSGSGADTQYF. The V gene is TRBV28, the J gene TRBJ2-3; 14 positions match TRBD2. From germline, CDR1 is MDHEN and CDR2 SYDVKM. There are 17 residues in the CDR3. With 5 bases clipped from V and 4 bases from J, the junction kept 8 bases outside the gene matches.

Points on this clonotype: A far larger clone differs by one base, so this is likely a read error. The genes are TRBV11-2 and TRBJ2-1; D unclear. The CDR3 runs 14 residues. The V and J ends lost 1 base and 10 bases respectively, with 14 bases between them. CDR1 and CDR2 from the germline V gene are SGHAT and FQNNGV. Written as DNA, the CDR3 is TGTGCCAGCAGCTTAGGGGTGGGTTCCTACGAGCAGTTCTTC. Amino acids: CASSLGVGSYEQFF.

This clonotype was detected many times. Written as DNA, the CDR3 is TGCAGTGCTAGAGCTCTAGGGACAGGGGAGTCCTACGAGCAGTACTTC. Protein sequence: CSARALGTGESYEQYF. The chain couples TRBV20-1 to TRBJ2-7, with TRBD1 identical over 10 bases. There are 16 residues in the CDR3. CDR1 is DFQATT and CDR2 is SNEGSKA in the germline V gene (reference sequence). Trimming at V came to 1 base and at J to 1 base, leaving 7 bases not matched to a gene.

This clonotype has only a few counts. The rearrangement joins TRBV9 to TRBJ1-6; D remains unclear. Trimming stripped 0 bases from V and 10 bases from J, with 5 bases between. Germline V gene lookup returns CDR1 SGDLS and CDR2 YYNGEE. This CDR3 comprises 12 residues. The CDR3 here is CASSVVGSPLHF. Here the CDR3 DNA reads TGTGCCAGCAGCGTAGTCGGCTCACCCCTCCACTTT.

The chain couples TRBV9 to TRBJ2-5; D may correspond to TRBD1 or TRBD2 (5 bases each). CDR3 length: 18 amino acids. Trimming stripped 3 bases from V and 1 base from J, with 22 bases between. Looked up from germline, CDR1 is SGDLS and CDR2 is YYNGEE. DNA for the CDR3: TGTGCCAGCAGCGCAGGTATTGGTTCTCAGGGACCCCAAGAGACCCAGTACTTC. This codes for CASSAGIGSQGPQETQYF.

This sequence joins TRBV3-1 and TRBJ1-2; no clear D. Germline V gives CDR1 LGHDT, CDR2 YNNKEL (reference sequence). The length of the CDR3 is 13 residues. V was cut by 1 base and J by 4 bases, with 7 bases left in between. CDR3 residues: CASSQGTAYGYTF. CDR3 DNA sequence: TGTGCCAGCAGCCAAGGGACGGCCTATGGCTACACCTTC.

This clonotype has at least ten counts. The gene calls are TRBV11-2 and TRBJ2-2; D is uncertain. The CDR3 covers 15 residues. Germline assignment: CDR1 SGHAT and CDR2 FQNNGV. The germline V and J ends were trimmed by 5 bases and 7 bases, with 17 bases remaining between them. CDR3 protein: CASSPNGVRVGELFF. CDR3 bases: TGTGCCAGCAGCCCGAATGGGGTGAGAGTCGGGGAGCTGTTTTTT.

There are a few counts of this clonotype. This rearrangement joins TRBV6-2 or TRBV6-3 to TRBJ2-5; possible D gene TRBD2, 5 bases. Per germline, CDR1 MNHEY and CDR2 SVGEGT. Trimming left V 5 bases short and J 13 bases short, with 17 bases between. The CDR3 extends over 12 amino acids. The CDR3 here is CASSGTSGAWYF. The DNA for the CDR3 is TGTGCCAGCAGTGGAACAAGCGGAGCTTGGTACTTC.

Ten or more counts support this clonotype. The rearrangement joins TRBV7-6 to TRBJ2-3, with TRBD1 matching over 8 bases. V was pared by 2 bases and J by 4 bases, with 2 bases of the junction left unmatched. The V gene's germline CDR1 is SGHVS and CDR2 FNYEAQ. The CDR3 is made up of 14 amino acids. CDR3 DNA: TGTGCCAGCAGCTTACAGGGGGCCCCAGATACGCAGTATTTT. It translates to CASSLQGAPDTQYF.

The CDR3 nucleotides read TGCAGTGCTACTCCGGGACTAGTCCCTGAGCAGTTCTTC. It encodes CSATPGLVPEQFF. J is TRBJ2-1 and V is TRBV20-1; 8 bases align to TRBD2. The CDR3 sequence is 13 residues long. The V segment lost 4 bases and the J segment 9 bases; nucleotides outside the gene matches: 8. The germline gives CDR1 DFQATT, CDR2 SNEGSKA (reference sequence).

This clonotype was seen ten or more times. This chain's CDR3 is CASKITSYEQYF. In nucleotides, the CDR3 is TGTGCCAGCAAGATTACCTCCTACGAGCAGTACTTC. The chain recombines TRBV2 with TRBJ2-7, with D unresolved. The V gene's germline CDR1 is SNHLY and CDR2 FYNNEI. Trimming took off 7 bases at V and 0 bases at J, with 7 bases between the two ends. The CDR3 runs to 12 residues. Using reference TRBV2 and TRBJ2-7 for the parts outside the CDR3, the full variable domain is EPEVTQTPSHQVTQMGQEVILRCVPISNHLYFYWYRQILGQKVEFLVSFYNNEISEKSEIFDDQFSVERPDGSNFTLKIRSTKLEDSAMYFCASKITSYEQYFGPGTRLTVT.

This clonotype has ten or more counts. The genes are TRBV6-1 and TRBJ2-5; 10 bases map to TRBD2. V dropped 1 base and J dropped 5; count of bases not matched to a gene: 4. The CDR3 covers 15 residues. In germline, CDR1 is MNHNS, CDR2 SASEGT. The CDR3 DNA is TGTGCCAGCAGTGAAGAGGCTAGCGGGAGTGAGACCCAGTACTTC. Residues: CASSEEASGSETQYF.

This chain joins TRBV10-3 and TRBJ2-1; D call uncertain. V was shortened by 0 bases and J by 9 bases, with 15 bases between the two germline ends. Per germline, CDR1 ENHRY and CDR2 SYGVKD. This CDR3 region has 15 residues. DNA of the CDR3: TGTGCCATCAGTGAGTCAAGGTTAGGTTTTGGTGAGCAGTTCTTC. Its protein product is CAISESRLGFGEQFF.

This clonotype was seen repeatedly, ten times or more. The chain has TRBV7-3 and TRBJ2-1; D is perhaps TRBD1 or TRBD2 (5 bases each). CDR3 length: 13 amino acids. V was clipped by 5 bases and J by 8 bases, with 13 bases between them. Germline V gene data show CDR1 as SGHTA and CDR2 as FQGTGA. The CDR3 DNA is TGTGCCAGCAGCCTACTAAGGGGAGATGAGCAGTTCTTC. It specifies CASSLLRGDEQFF.

Turning to this clonotype: A much more abundant neighbour one base away suggests this may be a read error. The chain carries TRBV6-1 and TRBJ2-3; maybe TRBD2 (6 bases). The V gene lost 6 bases and the J gene lost 5 bases, with 18 bases spanning the gap. Germline V CDR1 and CDR2: MNHNS, SASEGT. There are 15 residues in the CDR3. The CDR3 region is CASSPASGTVDTQYF. CDR3 DNA sequence: TGTGCCAGCAGCCCGGCATCGGGGACTGTAGATACGCAGTATTTT.

As regards this clonotype: With a much larger clone just one base away, this may be a read error. The V and J genes are TRBV2 and TRBJ2-5; D is possibly TRBD1 or TRBD2 (5 bases each). CDR1 is SNHLY and CDR2 is FYNNEI in the germline V gene. CDR3 length equals 13 residues. The CDR3 spells CASSVGPGEAQYF. As DNA, the CDR3 is TGTGCCAGCAGCGTGGGACCTGGAGAGGCCCAGTACTTC. The variable domain in full, with the rest retrieved from reference TRBV2 and TRBJ2-5, is EPEVTQTPSHQVTQMGQEVILRCVPISNHLYFYWYRQILGQKVEFLVSFYNNEISEKSEIFDDQFSVERPDGSNFTLKIRSTKLEDSAMYFCASSVGPGEAQYFGPGTRLLVL.

This clonotype was picked up many times. This rearrangement joins TRBV7-9 to TRBJ2-1; 9 bases are shared with TRBD1. The V gene's germline CDR1 is SEHNR and CDR2 FQNEAQ (reference sequence). The CDR3 is 15 amino acids. The V segment lost 4 bases and the J segment 6 bases; nucleotides outside the gene matches: 7. CDR3 in DNA: TGTGCCAGCAGCTCCACAGGGGGCGCGGGCAATGAGCAGTTCTTC. Its translation: CASSSTGGAGNEQFF.